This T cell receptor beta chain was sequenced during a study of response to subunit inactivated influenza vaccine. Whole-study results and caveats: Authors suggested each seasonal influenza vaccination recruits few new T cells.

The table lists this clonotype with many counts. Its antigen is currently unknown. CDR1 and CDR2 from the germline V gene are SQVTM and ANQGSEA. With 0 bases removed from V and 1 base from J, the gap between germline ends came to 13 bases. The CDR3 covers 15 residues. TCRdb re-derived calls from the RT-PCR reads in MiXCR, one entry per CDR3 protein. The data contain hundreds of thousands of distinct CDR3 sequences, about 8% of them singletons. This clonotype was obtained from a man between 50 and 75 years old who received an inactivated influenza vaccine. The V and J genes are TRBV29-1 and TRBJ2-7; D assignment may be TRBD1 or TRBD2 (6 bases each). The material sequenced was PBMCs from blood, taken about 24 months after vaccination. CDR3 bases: TGCAGCGTTGAAGATAGGGGGGTTGGGTCCTACGAGCAGTACTTC. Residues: CSVEDRGVGSYEQYF.